Presented here are 24 T cell receptor beta chains from one specimen sequenced in a study of cytomegalovirus exposure and HLA in healthy donors. Repertoires were generated with immunoSEQ multiplex PCR, while TCRdb's copy carries only in-frame clones and drops some. The sample contains some 210,000 clones, roughly 84% of which appear only once. The source material was PBMCs. Source of these receptors: a woman between 18 and 30 years old in good health and CMV-seropositive.

The J gene is TRBJ2-3, the V gene TRBV7-9; 9 bases are shared with TRBD1. CDR3 length: 18 residues. CDR1 and CDR2 from the germline V gene are SEHNR and FQNEAQ (reference sequence). Losses at the gene ends were 1 base for V and 4 bases for J; bases not matched to a gene: 12. The CDR3 DNA reads TGTGCCAGCAGCTTAGTCAGGACAGGGGCAGGGGCGGCAGATACGCAGTATTTT. It translates to CASSLVRTGAGAADTQYF. The variable domain in full, with the rest retrieved from reference TRBV7-9 and TRBJ2-3, is DTGVSQNPRHKITKRGQNVTFRCDPISEHNRLYWYRQTLGQGPEFLTYFQNEAQLEKSRLLSDRFSAERPKGSFSTLEIQRTEQGDSAMYLCASSLVRTGAGAADTQYFGPGTRLTVL.

This clone has a handful of counts. The chain carries TRBV19 and TRBJ2-7, with 8 bases that match TRBD1. With 5 bases clipped from V and 1 base from J, the junction kept 7 bases outside the gene matches. In germline, CDR1 is LNHDA, CDR2 SQIVND (reference sequence). This CDR3 has 15 residues. The CDR3 is CASSGGQDFSYEQYF. CDR3 coding DNA: TGTGCCAGTAGTGGGGGACAGGACTTTTCCTACGAGCAGTACTTC.

This clone appeared a single time. The CDR3 loop is CASSRTGLAYNEQFF. The CDR3 DNA sequence: TGTGCCAGCAGCCGGACGGGACTAGCCTACAATGAGCAGTTCTTC. The chain combines TRBV7-9 with TRBJ2-1, with TRBD2 identical over 8 bases. V shed 5 bases, J shed 2 bases, and the junction held 5 bases outside the gene matches. Germline CDR1 SEHNR, CDR2 FQNEAQ (reference sequence). This CDR3 spans 15 amino acids.

This chain connects TRBV2 to TRBJ2-5, with D perhaps matching TRBD1 (6 bases). Trimming removed 4 bases from V and 1 base from J, with 7 bases in between. CDR3 size: 13 residues. The germline gives CDR1 SNHLY, CDR2 FYNNEI. DNA for the CDR3: TGTGCCAGCAGTGGGACAGCCCAAGAGACCCAGTACTTC. Translating it yields CASSGTAQETQYF.

In this sample, this clone turned up once. The J gene is TRBJ1-4, the V gene TRBV6-1; D gene ambiguous. V was trimmed by 3 bases and J by 10 bases, leaving 21 bases between them. The CDR3 is 16 residues long. Germline CDR1 is MNHNS and CDR2 is SASEGT. CDR3 nucleotides: TGTGCCAGCAGTGATCTGAGGCGCGTCTCGTCCGGAAAACTGTTTTTT. It is translated as CASSDLRRVSSGKLFF.

The chain is built from TRBV9 and TRBJ2-3; D may be TRBD2 (6 bases). Trimming took 3 bases from V and 0 from J, leaving 17 bases between them. CDR3 length: 17 residues. CDR1 and CDR2 (germline): SGDLS, YYNGEE. This chain's CDR3 is CASSGVLSGPSTDTQYF. CDR3 DNA sequence: TGTGCCAGCAGCGGGGTCCTGAGCGGGCCTAGCACAGATACGCAGTATTTT.

The V gene is TRBV6-5, the J gene TRBJ2-3; D gene ambiguous. The germline V and J ends were trimmed by 5 bases and 4 bases, with 10 bases remaining between them. Germline values: CDR1 MNHEY, CDR2 SVGAGI. CDR3 length: 13 residues. The DNA for the CDR3 is TGTGCCAGCAGTCCTACACGGGCAGATACGCAGTATTTT. Its protein is CASSPTRADTQYF.

The chain uses TRBV10-3 and TRBJ2-3; 16 bases fit TRBD2. CDR3 size: 18 residues. Losses at the gene ends were 7 bases for V and 7 bases for J; bases not matched to a gene: 14. Looked up from germline, CDR1 is ENHRY and CDR2 is SYGVKD. Written as DNA, the CDR3 is TGTGCCATCACTCCGGGACTAGCGGGAGGGGTAGAGAGGAATACGCAGTATTTT. Its translation is CAITPGLAGGVERNTQYF.

This clone appeared once. The rearrangement links TRBV5-1 to TRBJ1-3, with 9 bases that match TRBD1. Germline V CDR1 and CDR2: SGHRS, YFSETQ. The CDR3 sequence is 18 residues long. J lost 2 bases, V lost 0 bases, and 9 bases had no gene match. As DNA, the CDR3 is TGCGCCAGCAGCTTGGAAGCTCGACAGGGGGAACCTGGAAACACCATATATTTT. Its translation is CASSLEARQGEPGNTIYF. The variable domain in full, with the rest retrieved from reference TRBV5-1 and TRBJ1-3, is KAGVTQTPRYLIKTRGQQVTLSCSPISGHRSVSWYQQTPGQGLQFLFEYFSETQRNKGNFPGRFSGRQFSNSRSEMNVSTLELGDSALYLCASSLEARQGEPGNTIYFGEGSWLTVV.

V gene TRBV9 combines with J gene TRBJ1-2; the match to TRBD1 covers 8 bases. Germline V gene data show CDR1 as SGDLS and CDR2 as YYNGEE. The CDR3 totals 15 residues. Losses at the gene ends were 4 bases for V and 5 bases for J; bases not matched to a gene: 10. The CDR3 nucleotides are TGTGCCAGCAGCCCCACCTCAGGGGGCAGGTATGGCTACACCTTC. Residues: CASSPTSGGRYGYTF.

The V and J genes are TRBV30 and TRBJ1-2, with 7 bases aligning to TRBD1. Germline trimming cut 0 bases from V and 2 bases from J; bases unmatched to any gene: 12. Per germline, CDR1 GTSNPN and CDR2 SVGIG (reference sequence). The CDR3 extends over 17 amino acids. The CDR3 DNA sequence: TGTGCCTGGAGTGTAATTTGGGACAGAGAAACCAACTATGGCTACACCTTC. Its protein is CAWSVIWDRETNYGYTF. Full variable domain (remainder filled in from reference TRBV30 and TRBJ1-2): SQTIHQWPATLVQPVGSPLSLECTVEGTSNPNLYWYRQAAGRGLQLLFYSVGIGQISSEVPQNLSASRPQDRQFILSSKKLLLSDSGFYLCAWSVIWDRETNYGYTFGSGTRLTVV.

The chain couples TRBV13 to TRBJ2-7, with a tentative D call TRBD2 (6 bases). Germline-derived CDR1 and CDR2 are PRHDT and FYEKMQ (reference sequence). Trimming left V 4 bases short and J 3 bases short, with 19 bases between. The CDR3 is 16 amino acids. The CDR3 DNA reads as TGTGCCAGCAGCTCCACCCGGGAGACCAAGCTCTACGAGCAGTACTTC. Encoded protein: CASSSTRETKLYEQYF.

This clone was seen a single time. The chain combines TRBV25-1 with TRBJ2-5; D gene ambiguous. Per the germline V gene, CDR1 is MGHDK and CDR2 is SYGVNS. CDR3 length: 14 amino acids. Trimming removed 0 bases at V and 3 bases at J, with 8 bases between. The CDR3 DNA is TGTGCCAGCAGTGAATATTCCGCTAAAGAGACCCAGTACTTC. This sequence encodes CASSEYSAKETQYF. Filled out from reference TRBV25-1 and TRBJ2-5, the complete variable domain reads EADIYQTPRYLVIGTGKKITLECSQTMGHDKMYWYQQDPGMELHLIHYSYGVNSTEKGDLSSESTVSRIRTEHFPLTLESARPSHTSQYLCASSEYSAKETQYFGPGTRLLVL.

This chain uses TRBV6-1 with TRBJ2-1; 10 bases match TRBD2. V dropped 10 bases and J dropped 9; count of bases not matched to a gene: 15. The germline V gene has CDR1 MNHNS and CDR2 SASEGT. The CDR3 runs 15 residues. This CDR3 reads CATSLAGPLEGEQFF. CDR3 DNA: TGTGCCACCTCACTAGCGGGGCCTCTCGAGGGTGAGCAGTTCTTC.

The gene calls are TRBV7-9 and TRBJ2-7, with 7 bases matching TRBD1. Trimming removed 5 bases from V and 5 bases from J; junction bases left unmatched: 6. Germline V gene sequence: CDR1 SEHNR, CDR2 FQNEAQ (reference sequence). The CDR3 has 13 amino acids. CDR3 sequence (DNA): TGTGCCAGCAGCCCCACAGGGGATCACGAGCAGTACTTC. Translation gives CASSPTGDHEQYF.

This rearrangement joins TRBV13 to TRBJ1-2; 9 positions match TRBD1. The CDR3 extends over 12 amino acids. Germline V gives CDR1 PRHDT, CDR2 FYEKMQ (reference sequence). Trimming at V came to 5 bases and at J to 8 bases, leaving 3 bases not matched to a gene. CDR3 coding DNA: TGTGCCAGCAGCGCCGGACAGGGGGGCTACACCTTC. This translates into CASSAGQGGYTF.

V is TRBV11-3 and J is TRBJ2-1; 9 nucleotides line up with TRBD1. V gave up 3 bases and J gave up 6 bases; unmatched junction bases: 6. This CDR3 contains 15 residues. Germline values: CDR1 SGHNT, CDR2 YENEEA. The CDR3 nucleotides read TGTGCCAGCAGCTTTGACAGGGGGTTCGTCAATGAGCAGTTCTTC. Residues: CASSFDRGFVNEQFF.

As for this clone: Other DNA variants within this sample encode the same CDR3. As DNA, the CDR3 is TGCGCCAGCAGCTTGCAGGGAACAGATACGCAGTATTTT. This codes for CASSLQGTDTQYF. The J gene is TRBJ2-3, the V gene TRBV5-1, with a weak D call TRBD1 (5 bases). The V and J ends lost 1 base and 3 bases respectively, with 6 bases between them. The CDR3 contains 13 residues. Germline V gene data show CDR1 as SGHRS and CDR2 as YFSETQ.

The table lists this clone with a few counts. This chain links TRBV28 with TRBJ1-2; the match to TRBD1 covers 7 bases. J was trimmed by 2 bases and V by 2 bases; bases with no gene match: 2. CDR1 is MDHEN and CDR2 is SYDVKM in the germline V gene. CDR3 length equals 14 residues. The CDR3 protein is CASSLGGGNYGYTF. The CDR3 coding sequence is TGTGCCAGCAGTTTAGGAGGGGGCAACTATGGCTACACCTTC.

This sequence joins TRBV11-2 and TRBJ2-7; 12 nucleotides line up with TRBD1. With V trimmed by 6 bases and J by 9 bases, 3 bases remained unmatched. This CDR3 has 12 amino acids. Germline-derived CDR1 and CDR2 are SGHAT and FQNNGV. The CDR3 sequence: CASRTGQGAQYF. The CDR3 DNA sequence: TGTGCCAGCAGAACGGGACAGGGGGCGCAGTACTTC.

V gene TRBV2 combines with J gene TRBJ1-2; TRBD1 matches at 9 bases. The CDR3 consists of 12 residues. Trimming removed 6 bases from V and 4 bases from J; junction bases left unmatched: 0. Germline values: CDR1 SNHLY, CDR2 FYNNEI. CDR3 nucleotides: TGTGCCAGCAGGACAGGGGGCTATGGCTACACCTTC. It specifies CASRTGGYGYTF. The whole variable domain, remainder taken from reference TRBV2 and TRBJ1-2, is EPEVTQTPSHQVTQMGQEVILRCVPISNHLYFYWYRQILGQKVEFLVSFYNNEISEKSEIFDDQFSVERPDGSNFTLKIRSTKLEDSAMYFCASRTGGYGYTFGSGTRLTVV.

DNA of the CDR3: TGTGCCAGCAGCCCCTGGACAGGGAGGAACAGCAATCAGCCCCAGCATTTT. Translation: CASSPWTGRNSNQPQHF. The rearrangement joins TRBV5-4 to TRBJ1-5, with 8 nucleotides matching TRBD1. V lost 4 bases to trimming and J lost 1 base; unmatched junction nucleotides: 10. The CDR3 covers 17 residues. Per germline, CDR1 SGHNT and CDR2 YYREEE (reference sequence).

The chain recombines TRBV5-1 with TRBJ2-7; TRBD2 is a possible D gene (7 bases). The CDR3 sequence is 15 residues long. Trimming removed 5 bases at V and 4 bases at J, with 19 bases between. Germline V CDR1 and CDR2: SGHRS, YFSETQ. CDR3 sequence reads: CASSDSRRGGYEQYF. The DNA of the CDR3 is TGCGCCAGCAGTGATAGTCGGAGGGGGGGTTACGAGCAGTACTTC.

CDR3 amino acids: CASSVTGKNTEAFF. CDR3 in DNA: TGTGCCAGCAGCGTTACGGGGAAAAACACTGAAGCTTTCTTT. The chain recombines TRBV9 with TRBJ1-1; D is ambiguous. CDR1 is SGDLS, CDR2 YYNGEE, per germline. V shed 2 bases and J shed 2 bases, with 10 bases lying between them. CDR3 size: 14 residues. Filled out from reference TRBV9 and TRBJ1-1, the complete variable domain reads DSGVTQTPKHLITATGQRVTLRCSPRSGDLSVYWYQQSLDQGLQFLIQYYNGEERAKGNILERFSAQQFPDLHSELNLSSLELGDSALYFCASSVTGKNTEAFFGQGTRLTVV.